The 7 T cell receptor beta chains reported below all come from one sample, sequenced in a study of shared clonotypes between healthy human individuals. Using immunoSEQ multiplex PCR, the repertoire was profiled, and TCRdb retains in-frame clones only, with some absent. Here the sample spans hundreds of thousands of clones, approximately 96% being singletons. Terminally differentiated effector memory CD45RA+ cells were left out of the naive CD8 fraction, which was CD45RO-negative and positively selected for CCR7. Sequenced material: naive CD8+ T cells sorted from blood. The receptors come from a woman in her twenties or thirties in good health.

J is TRBJ2-6 and V is TRBV6-1, with 9 bases fitting TRBD1. Germline loops: CDR1 MNHNS, CDR2 SASEGT. The J segment lost 2 bases and the V segment lost 3 bases, leaving 5 bases of the junction unmatched. The CDR3 length is 17 residues. This CDR3 reads CASSDQTGGAGANVLTF. DNA for the CDR3: TGTGCCAGCAGTGACCAGACAGGGGGGGCTGGGGCCAACGTCCTGACTTTC.

The V gene is TRBV28, the J gene TRBJ2-7, with 7 bases lining up with TRBD1. J was trimmed by 6 bases and V by 7 bases; bases with no gene match: 9. This CDR3 has 13 amino acids. Germline assignment: CDR1 MDHEN and CDR2 SYDVKM. The CDR3 coding sequence is TGTGCCAGCACTTTGAGGGGGCTACGCGAGCAGTACTTC. It encodes CASTLRGLREQYF.

The chain joins TRBV28 to TRBJ2-5, with 8 bases aligning to TRBD2. The CDR3 totals 16 residues. The ends lost 0 bases at V and 8 bases at J; junction bases unmatched: 11. Germline CDR1 is MDHEN and CDR2 is SYDVKM. CDR3 coding DNA: TGTGCCAGCAGTTTATGGCGGGAGGACAAAGGTTCAACCCAGTACTTC. Translating gives CASSLWREDKGSTQYF.

In its sample, this clone was seen once. This sequence joins TRBV9 and TRBJ2-3; 10 bases agree with TRBD2. Trimming took 3 bases from V and 1 from J; bases not matched to a gene: 11. CDR3 length equals 18 residues. CDR1 SGDLS and CDR2 YYNGEE come from the germline V gene. The CDR3 loop is CASSAAGLAAPGTDTQYF. The DNA of the CDR3 is TGTGCCAGCAGCGCCGCTGGACTAGCGGCCCCGGGCACAGATACGCAGTATTTT.

V and J are TRBV7-6 and TRBJ2-1; D is ambiguous. V lost 0 bases, J lost 6 bases, and 18 bases lay in between. Per the germline V gene, CDR1 is SGHVS and CDR2 is FNYEAQ. This CDR3 spans 17 amino acids. The CDR3 reads CASSLAVAASPANEQFF. The DNA for the CDR3 is TGTGCCAGCAGCTTAGCCGTTGCGGCGTCCCCGGCCAATGAGCAGTTCTTC.

The chain is built from TRBV19 and TRBJ1-1, with D possibly matching TRBD1 (6 bases). Trimming took off 5 bases at V and 1 base at J, with 14 bases between the two ends. Looked up from germline, CDR1 is LNHDA and CDR2 is SQIVND (reference sequence). CDR3 length: 15 residues. Here the CDR3 reads CASSPSGAPNTEAFF. The CDR3 DNA is TGTGCCAGTAGTCCTTCAGGGGCACCGAACACTGAAGCTTTCTTT. Together with reference TRBV19 and TRBJ1-1, the CDR3 gives the full variable domain: DGGITQSPKYLFRKEGQNVTLSCEQNLNHDAMYWYRQDPGQGLRLIYYSQIVNDFQKGDIAEGYSVSREKKESFPLTVTSAQKNPTAFYLCASSPSGAPNTEAFFGQGTRLTVV.

The chain uses TRBV19 and TRBJ1-1; possible D gene TRBD1, 5 bases. Trimming took 5 bases from V and 6 from J, leaving 19 bases between them. The CDR3 has 15 amino acids. In germline, CDR1 is LNHDA, CDR2 SQIVND (reference sequence). The CDR3 region is CASSPSNGGAAEAFF. The CDR3 nucleotides are TGTGCCAGTAGTCCCTCAAATGGCGGGGCTGCTGAAGCTTTCTTT.